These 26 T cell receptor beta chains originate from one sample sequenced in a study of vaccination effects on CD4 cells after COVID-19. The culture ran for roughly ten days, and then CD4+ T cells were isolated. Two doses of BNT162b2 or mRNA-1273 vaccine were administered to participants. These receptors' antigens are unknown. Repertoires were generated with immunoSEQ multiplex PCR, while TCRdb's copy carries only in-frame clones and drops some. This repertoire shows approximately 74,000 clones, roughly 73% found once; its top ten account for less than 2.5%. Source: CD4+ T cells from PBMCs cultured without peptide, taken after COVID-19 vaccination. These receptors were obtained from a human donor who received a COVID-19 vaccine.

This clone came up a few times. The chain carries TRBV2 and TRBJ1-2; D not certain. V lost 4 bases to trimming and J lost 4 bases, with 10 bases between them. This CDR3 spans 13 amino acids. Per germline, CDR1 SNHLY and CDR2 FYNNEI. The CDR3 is CASSGAGVYGYTF. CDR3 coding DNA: TGTGCCAGCAGTGGGGCAGGCGTCTATGGCTACACCTTC.

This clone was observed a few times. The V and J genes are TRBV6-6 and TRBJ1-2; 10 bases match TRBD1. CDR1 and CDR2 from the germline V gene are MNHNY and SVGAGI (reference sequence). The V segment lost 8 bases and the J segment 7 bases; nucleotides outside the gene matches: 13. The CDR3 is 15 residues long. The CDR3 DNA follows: TGTGCCAGCGCCAACGCCGGGACAGGGGCTTCTGGCTACACCTTC. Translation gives CASANAGTGASGYTF.

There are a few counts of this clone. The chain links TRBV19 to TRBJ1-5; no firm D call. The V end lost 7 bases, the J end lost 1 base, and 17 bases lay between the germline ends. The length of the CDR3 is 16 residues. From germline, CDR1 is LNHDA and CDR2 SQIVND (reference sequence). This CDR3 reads CASTEAVLLSNQPQHF. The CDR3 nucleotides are TGTGCCAGTACCGAGGCAGTCTTATTAAGCAATCAGCCCCAGCATTTT.

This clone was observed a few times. The CDR3 DNA sequence: TGTGCCAGCATCCAAAGCGGGGGCCCACTACCCATGAACACCGGGGAGCTGTTTTTT. Translating it yields CASIQSGGPLPMNTGELFF. The chain couples TRBV7-3 to TRBJ2-2; TRBD2 aligns across 8 bases. J lost 1 base, V lost 7 bases, and 17 bases had no gene match. From germline, CDR1 is SGHTA and CDR2 FQGTGA. This CDR3 contains 19 residues.

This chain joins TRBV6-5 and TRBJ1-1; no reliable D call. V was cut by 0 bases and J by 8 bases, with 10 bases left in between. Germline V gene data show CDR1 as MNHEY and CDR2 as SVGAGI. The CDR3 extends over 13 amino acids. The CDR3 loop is CASSYSSRREAFF. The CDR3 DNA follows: TGTGCCAGCAGTTACTCATCCAGGCGAGAAGCTTTCTTT.

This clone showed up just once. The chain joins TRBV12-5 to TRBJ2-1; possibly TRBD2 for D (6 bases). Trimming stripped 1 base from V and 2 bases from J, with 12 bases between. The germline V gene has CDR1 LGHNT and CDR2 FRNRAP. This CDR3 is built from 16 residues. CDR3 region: CASGLAGGATYNEQFF. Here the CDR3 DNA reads TGTGCTAGTGGTTTGGCAGGAGGGGCCACCTACAATGAGCAGTTCTTC. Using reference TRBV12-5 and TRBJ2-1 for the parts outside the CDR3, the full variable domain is DARVTQTPRHKVTEMGQEVTMRCQPILGHNTVFWYRQTMMQGLELLAYFRNRAPLDDSGMPKDRFSAEMPDATLATLKIQPSEPRDSAVYFCASGLAGGATYNEQFFGPGTRLTVL.

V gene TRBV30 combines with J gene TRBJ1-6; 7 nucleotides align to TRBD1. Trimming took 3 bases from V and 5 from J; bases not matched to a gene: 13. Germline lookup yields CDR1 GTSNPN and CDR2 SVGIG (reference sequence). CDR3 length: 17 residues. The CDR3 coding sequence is TGTGCCTGGAGCGTGGGACGAACCGGGACAGATAATTCACCCCTCCACTTT. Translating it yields CAWSVGRTGTDNSPLHF.

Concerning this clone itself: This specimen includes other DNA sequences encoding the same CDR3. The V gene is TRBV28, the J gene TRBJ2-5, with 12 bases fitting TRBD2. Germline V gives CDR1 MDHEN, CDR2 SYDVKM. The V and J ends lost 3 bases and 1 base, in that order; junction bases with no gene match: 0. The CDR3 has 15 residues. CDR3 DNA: TGTGCCAGCAGTTTGACTAGCGGGGGCCAAGAGACCCAGTACTTC. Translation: CASSLTSGGQETQYF.

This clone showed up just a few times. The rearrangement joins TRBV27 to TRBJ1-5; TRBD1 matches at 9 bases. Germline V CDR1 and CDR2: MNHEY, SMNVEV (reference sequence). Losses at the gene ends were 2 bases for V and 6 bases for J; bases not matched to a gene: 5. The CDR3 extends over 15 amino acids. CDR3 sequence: CASSLVGQGGQPQHF. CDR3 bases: TGTGCCAGCAGTTTAGTGGGACAGGGAGGTCAGCCCCAGCATTTT.

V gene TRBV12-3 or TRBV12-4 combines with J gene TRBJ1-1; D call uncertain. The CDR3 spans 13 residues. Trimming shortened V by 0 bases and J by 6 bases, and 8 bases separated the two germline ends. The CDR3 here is CASSLAAFSEAFF. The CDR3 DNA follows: TGTGCCAGCAGTTTAGCGGCGTTTTCTGAAGCTTTCTTT.

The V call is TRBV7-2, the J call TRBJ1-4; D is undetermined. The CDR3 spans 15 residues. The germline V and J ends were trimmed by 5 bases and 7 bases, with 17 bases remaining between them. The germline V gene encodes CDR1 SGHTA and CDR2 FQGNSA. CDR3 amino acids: CASSQTGERGEKLFF. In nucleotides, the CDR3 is TGTGCCAGCAGCCAGACCGGTGAGCGGGGTGAAAAACTGTTTTTT. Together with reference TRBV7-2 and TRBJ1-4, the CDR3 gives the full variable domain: GAGVSQSPSNKVTEKGKDVELRCDPISGHTALYWYRQSLGQGLEFLIYFQGNSAPDKSGLPSDRFSAERTGGSVSTLTIQRTQQEDSAVYLCASSQTGERGEKLFFGSGTQLSVL.

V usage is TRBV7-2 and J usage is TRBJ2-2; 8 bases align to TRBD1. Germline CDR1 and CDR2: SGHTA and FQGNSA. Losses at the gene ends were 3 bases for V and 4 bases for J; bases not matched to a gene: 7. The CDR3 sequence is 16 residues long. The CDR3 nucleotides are TGTGCCAGCAGCTTGGGACAGGTCATAGGCACCGGGGAGCTGTTTTTT. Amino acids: CASSLGQVIGTGELFF.

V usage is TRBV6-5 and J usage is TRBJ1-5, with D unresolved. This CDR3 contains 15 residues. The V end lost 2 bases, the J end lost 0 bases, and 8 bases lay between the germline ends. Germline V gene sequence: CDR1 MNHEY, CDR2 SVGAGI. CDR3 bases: TGTGCCAGCAGTTACACTCGATATAGCAATCAGCCCCAGCATTTT. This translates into CASSYTRYSNQPQHF.

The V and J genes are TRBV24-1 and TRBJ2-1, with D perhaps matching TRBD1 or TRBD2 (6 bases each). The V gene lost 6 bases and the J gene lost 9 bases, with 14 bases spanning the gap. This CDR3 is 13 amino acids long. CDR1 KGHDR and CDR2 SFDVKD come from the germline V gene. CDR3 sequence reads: CATSRDGGIEQFF. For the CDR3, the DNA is TGTGCCACCAGTAGGGACGGGGGCATTGAGCAGTTCTTC.

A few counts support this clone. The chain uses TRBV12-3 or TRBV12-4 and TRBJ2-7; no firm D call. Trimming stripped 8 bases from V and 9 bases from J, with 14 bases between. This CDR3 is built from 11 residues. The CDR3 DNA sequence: TGTGCCAGCCCGAAACGAGACGGGCAGTACGTC. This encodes CASPKRDGQYV.

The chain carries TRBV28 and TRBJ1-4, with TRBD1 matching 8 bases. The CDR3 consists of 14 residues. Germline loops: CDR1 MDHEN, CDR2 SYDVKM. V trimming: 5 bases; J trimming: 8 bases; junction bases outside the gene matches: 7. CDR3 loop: CASSPRTGREKLFF. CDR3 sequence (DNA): TGTGCCAGCAGTCCGCGGACAGGGAGGGAAAAACTGTTTTTT. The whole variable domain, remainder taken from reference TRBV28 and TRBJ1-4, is DVKVTQSSRYLVKRTGEKVFLECVQDMDHENMFWYRQDPGLGLRLIYFSYDVKMKEKGDIPEGYSVSREKKERFSLILESASTNQTSMYLCASSPRTGREKLFFGSGTQLSVL.

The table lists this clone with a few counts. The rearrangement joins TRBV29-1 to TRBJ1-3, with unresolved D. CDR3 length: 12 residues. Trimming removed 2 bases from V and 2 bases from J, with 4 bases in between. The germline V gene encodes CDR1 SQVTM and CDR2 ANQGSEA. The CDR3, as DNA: TGCAGCGTTGAATTGACTGGAAACACCATATATTTT. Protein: CSVELTGNTIYF.

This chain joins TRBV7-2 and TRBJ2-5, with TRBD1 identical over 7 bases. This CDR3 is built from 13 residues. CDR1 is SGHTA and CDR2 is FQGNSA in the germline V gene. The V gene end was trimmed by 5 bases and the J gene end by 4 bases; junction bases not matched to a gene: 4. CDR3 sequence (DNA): TGTGCCAGCAGCAGGGGGCGCCCAGAGACCCAGTACTTC. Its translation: CASSRGRPETQYF.

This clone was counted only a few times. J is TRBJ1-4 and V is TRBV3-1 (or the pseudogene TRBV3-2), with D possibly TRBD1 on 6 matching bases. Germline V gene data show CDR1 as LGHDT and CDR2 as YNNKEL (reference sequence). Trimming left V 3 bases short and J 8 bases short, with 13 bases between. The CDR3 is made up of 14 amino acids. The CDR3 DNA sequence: TGTGCCAGCAGCCATGATACAGGGCGGGAAAAACTGTTTTTT. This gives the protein CASSHDTGREKLFF.

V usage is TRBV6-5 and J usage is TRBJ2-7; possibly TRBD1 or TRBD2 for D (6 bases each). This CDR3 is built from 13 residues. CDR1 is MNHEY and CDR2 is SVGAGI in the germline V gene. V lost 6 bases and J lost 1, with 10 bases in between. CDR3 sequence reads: CASRRDNSYEQYV. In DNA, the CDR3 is TGTGCCAGCAGGCGGGACAATTCCTACGAGCAGTACGTC.

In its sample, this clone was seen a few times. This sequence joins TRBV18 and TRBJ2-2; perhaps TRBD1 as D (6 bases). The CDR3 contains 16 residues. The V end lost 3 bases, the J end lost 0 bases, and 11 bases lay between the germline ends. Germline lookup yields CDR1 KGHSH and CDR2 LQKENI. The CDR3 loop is CASSPARTANTGELFF. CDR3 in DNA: TGTGCCAGCTCACCGGCCCGGACAGCGAACACCGGGGAGCTGTTTTTT.

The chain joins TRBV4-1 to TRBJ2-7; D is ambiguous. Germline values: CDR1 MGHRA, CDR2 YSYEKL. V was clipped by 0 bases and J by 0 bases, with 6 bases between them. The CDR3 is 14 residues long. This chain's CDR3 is CASSQDSVSYEQYV. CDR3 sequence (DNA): TGCGCCAGCAGCCAAGATTCCGTCTCCTACGAGCAGTACGTC.

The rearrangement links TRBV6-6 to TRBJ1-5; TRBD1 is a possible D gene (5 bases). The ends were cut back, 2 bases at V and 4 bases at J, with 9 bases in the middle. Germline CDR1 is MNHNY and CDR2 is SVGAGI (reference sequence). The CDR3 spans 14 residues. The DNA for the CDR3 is TGTGCCAGCAGTTACACGGGGGTTAATCAGCCCCAGCATTTT. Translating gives CASSYTGVNQPQHF.

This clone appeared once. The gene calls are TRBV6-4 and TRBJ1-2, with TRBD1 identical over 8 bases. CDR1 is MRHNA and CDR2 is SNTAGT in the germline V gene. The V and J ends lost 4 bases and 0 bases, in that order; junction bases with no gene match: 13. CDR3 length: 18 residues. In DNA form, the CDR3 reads TGTGCCAGCAGTGGCTGGACAGGGATTTCCCCTTCTAACTATGGCTACACCTTC. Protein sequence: CASSGWTGISPSNYGYTF.

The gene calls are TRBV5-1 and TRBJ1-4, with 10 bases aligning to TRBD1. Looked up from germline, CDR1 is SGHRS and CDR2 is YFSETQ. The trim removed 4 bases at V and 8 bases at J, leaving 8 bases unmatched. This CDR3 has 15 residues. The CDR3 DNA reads TGCGCCAGCAGCCCGGGGACAGGGGATGGAGAAAAACTGTTTTTT. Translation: CASSPGTGDGEKLFF.

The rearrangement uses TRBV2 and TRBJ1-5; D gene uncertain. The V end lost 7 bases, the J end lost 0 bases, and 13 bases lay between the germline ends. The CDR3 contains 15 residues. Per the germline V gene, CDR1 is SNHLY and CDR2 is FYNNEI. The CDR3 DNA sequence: TGTGCCAGCACTCCAGGAACAGCTAGCAATCAGCCCCAGCATTTT. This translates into CASTPGTASNQPQHF.